This T cell receptor (beta chain) was captured in a study of technical replicates of blood from several donors. This CDR3 comprises 14 residues. Germline values: CDR1 SGDLS, CDR2 YYNGEE. Trimming left V 4 bases short and J 1 base short, with 6 bases between. Libraries were prepared by immunoSEQ multiplex PCR; TCRdb keeps only in-frame clonotypes and omits some of them. The data contain some 77,000 clones, around 94% of them singletons. The TCR was taken from a human donor in good health. The chain recombines TRBV9 with TRBJ2-6; D is unresolved. Specimen: T cells isolated from PBMCs. The CDR3 coding sequence is TGTGCCAGCAGCTCTCTTTCTGGGGCCAACGTCCTGACTTTC. Translating it yields CASSSLSGANVLTF.